This TCR beta chain stems from a study of beta chain features in type 1 diabetes. Expressed TCRB transcripts were sequenced, since all the RNA that had been isolated was reverse transcribed. Data came from immunoSEQ multiplex PCR; TCRdb stores just in-frame clones and leaves some out. The repertoire has 680,000 or so clones, about an eighth of them found once; the top ten carry 0.02% to 0.025%. Donors contributed one heparinised blood draw apiece, averaging approximately 0.12 L. Purities over 98% were achieved in all sorted populations. Details on this clone: Its matching antigen is unknown.

Study outcomes and limitations: Shorter TCRB CDR3s, moderately but significantly so, were found in Type 1 diabetes patients in all four CD4+ subsets.

Germline CDR1 reads SGHTA; CDR2 reads FQGNSA. This CDR3 has 16 residues. The V and J ends lost 1 base and 4 bases, in that order; junction bases with no gene match: 7. The source of this sequence is a man younger than 30 with type 1 diabetes. The V call is TRBV7-2, the J call TRBJ1-1; 9 bases map to TRBD1. Sequencing input: naive CD4+ T cells from blood. The CDR3 DNA reads TGTGCCAGCAGCTTAGATATGGGACAGGGCCTCACTGAAGCTTTCTTT. Its translation is CASSLDMGQGLTEAFF. The entire variable domain, with the rest obtained from reference TRBV7-2 and TRBJ1-1, is as follows: GAGVSQSPSNKVTEKGKDVELRCDPISGHTALYWYRQSLGQGLEFLIYFQGNSAPDKSGLPSDRFSAERTGGSVSTLTIQRTQQEDSAVYLCASSLDMGQGLTEAFFGQGTRLTVV.